These 28 T cell receptor beta chains were all obtained from the same sample, sequenced in a study of cytomegalovirus exposure and HLA in healthy donors. Generated by immunoSEQ multiplex PCR, the TCRdb table keeps only in-frame clones and is missing some. The sample contains 200,000 to 250,000 clones, 80% to 90% of which appear only once. The specimen sequenced was PBMCs. The receptors derive from a woman in her late teens or twenties in good health and CMV-seropositive.

V and J are TRBV27 and TRBJ2-6; D not resolved. Trimming pared 1 base from V and 4 bases from J, leaving 11 bases between. The CDR3 has 16 residues. Germline CDR1 MNHEY, CDR2 SMNVEV (reference sequence). Here the CDR3 DNA reads TGTGCCAGCAGTTTATGGTCGGTGGAGGGGGCCAACGTCCTGACTTTC. Amino acids: CASSLWSVEGANVLTF.

The chain carries TRBV6-6 and TRBJ2-3, with 10 bases identical to TRBD1. The junction had 11 bases not matched to a gene; V was cut back by 3 bases and J by 8 bases. The CDR3 extends over 16 amino acids. Germline values: CDR1 MNHNY, CDR2 SVGAGI (reference sequence). The CDR3 DNA sequence: TGTGCCAGCAGTTATGAGGGACAGGGGTTCCCAGGTACGCAGTATTTT. Residues: CASSYEGQGFPGTQYF.

This chain uses TRBV28 with TRBJ1-4, with 7 positions matching TRBD1. This CDR3 comprises 13 residues. The germline V gene has CDR1 MDHEN and CDR2 SYDVKM. V was clipped by 4 bases and J by 7 bases; unmatched bases: 3. The CDR3 DNA sequence: TGTGCCAGCAGTTACCCAGGGGGTGAAAAACTGTTTTTT. Translated, it gives CASSYPGGEKLFF.

This chain links TRBV7-3 with TRBJ1-1; D ambiguous. This CDR3 contains 23 residues. The V end was cut by 0 bases, the J end by 3 bases, with 35 bases between. Germline CDR1 is SGHTA and CDR2 is FQGTGA. The CDR3 region is CASSLTRGLFGLSSTYLDTEAFF. The CDR3 DNA follows: TGTGCCAGCAGCTTAACTCGAGGACTTTTCGGCCTTTCGTCCACCTACCTGGACACTGAAGCTTTCTTT.

The J gene is TRBJ2-1, the V gene TRBV27; 11 bases match TRBD2. V lost 5 bases to trimming and J lost 12 bases; unmatched junction nucleotides: 12. CDR1 is MNHEY, CDR2 SMNVEV, per germline (reference sequence). This CDR3 is built from 15 residues. CDR3 in amino acids: CASSRTGLAVAGQFF. CDR3 DNA sequence: TGTGCCAGCAGTAGGACGGGACTAGCGGTTGCTGGGCAGTTCTTC.

This sequence joins TRBV9 and TRBJ1-1, with TRBD1 identical over 8 bases. V dropped 3 bases and J dropped 4; count of bases not matched to a gene: 5. CDR3 length: 14 amino acids. Germline CDR1 SGDLS, CDR2 YYNGEE. The CDR3 DNA reads as TGTGCCAGCAGCGCAACAGGGGGGTTCACTGAAGCTTTCTTT. Translation gives CASSATGGFTEAFF.

CDR3: CASSAALQGPQHF. The CDR3, as DNA: TGTGCCAGCAGCGCCGCTTTGCAGGGACCCCAGCATTTT. V usage is TRBV9 and J usage is TRBJ1-5; D might be TRBD1 (5 bases). The CDR3 has 13 residues. Trimming stripped 3 bases from V and 10 bases from J, with 14 bases between. Germline V lookup: CDR1 SGDLS, CDR2 YYNGEE.

The V call is TRBV7-8, the J call TRBJ1-3, with a possible D match to TRBD1 (5 bases). Trimming left V 8 bases short and J 3 bases short, with 20 bases between. The CDR3 covers 16 residues. Germline CDR1 reads SGHVS; CDR2 reads FQNEAQ. In DNA, the CDR3 is TGTGCCAGCCTGGGTAGCAGGGCCGGTTATGGAAACACCATATATTTT. Its translation is CASLGSRAGYGNTIYF. The complete variable domain, with remaining parts taken from reference TRBV7-8 and TRBJ1-3, reads GAGVSQSPRYKVAKRGQDVALRCDPISGHVSLFWYQQALGQGPEFLTYFQNEAQLDKSGLPSDRFFAERPEGSVSTLKIQRTQQEDSAVYLCASLGSRAGYGNTIYFGEGSWLTVV.

The chain has TRBV7-9 and TRBJ2-2; 9 bases fit TRBD2. This CDR3 is built from 16 residues. The trim removed 4 bases at V and 4 bases at J, leaving 7 bases unmatched. Germline lookup yields CDR1 SEHNR and CDR2 FQNEAQ (reference sequence). CDR3 amino acids: CASSYSGSPGTGELFF. CDR3 in DNA: TGTGCCAGCAGCTATAGCGGGAGCCCCGGCACCGGGGAGCTGTTTTTT. The whole variable domain, filled in from reference TRBV7-9 and TRBJ2-2, reads DTGVSQNPRHKITKRGQNVTFRCDPISEHNRLYWYRQTLGQGPEFLTYFQNEAQLEKSRLLSDRFSAERPKGSFSTLEIQRTEQGDSAMYLCASSYSGSPGTGELFFGEGSRLTVL.

The table lists this clone with a few counts. J is TRBJ1-2 and V is TRBV15; tentatively, D is TRBD1 (6 bases). The CDR3 spans 19 residues. In germline, CDR1 is LNHNV, CDR2 YYDKDF (reference sequence). The germline V and J ends were trimmed by 0 bases and 1 base, with 21 bases remaining between them. The CDR3 bases are TGTGCCACCAGCAGAGATCTTCAAATTAGGACAGCCAATAACTATGGCTACACCTTC. Its translation: CATSRDLQIRTANNYGYTF.

There are a few counts of this clone. The J gene is TRBJ1-1, the V gene TRBV7-6; D not certain. This CDR3 spans 16 amino acids. Germline V gene sequence: CDR1 SGHVS, CDR2 FNYEAQ. The V gene lost 5 bases and the J gene lost 2 bases, with 18 bases spanning the gap. The CDR3 region has the DNA TGTGCCAGCAGCCTCCGTCCTCCGGGAAGCAACACTGAAGCTTTCTTT. It specifies CASSLRPPGSNTEAFF.

V is TRBV27 and J is TRBJ2-7; 8 bases map to TRBD1. Trimming cost V 1 base and J 7 bases; bases outside gene matches: 9. This CDR3 is 15 amino acids long. Germline V gene lookup returns CDR1 MNHEY and CDR2 SMNVEV (reference sequence). The CDR3 region is CASSLYQGADGEQYF. The CDR3 region has the DNA TGTGCCAGCAGTTTATACCAGGGGGCAGATGGGGAGCAGTACTTC.

This clone was recorded only once. A junction end diverges from the germline sequence, so it may reflect a read error. J is TRBJ2-2 and V is TRBV6-5; a possible D gene is TRBD1 (6 bases). This CDR3 region has 15 residues. Germline assignment: CDR1 MNHEY and CDR2 SVGAGI. The CDR3 bases are TGTGCCAGCACTTACAGGGCAGGGTACACCGGGGAGCTGTTTTTT. This encodes CASTYRAGYTGELFF.

The chain uses TRBV5-1 and TRBJ2-1, with 9 bases fitting TRBD2. V gave up 5 bases and J gave up 7 bases; unmatched junction bases: 1. Per germline, CDR1 SGHRS and CDR2 YFSETQ. This CDR3 is built from 12 residues. This chain's CDR3 is CASSTSGNEQFF. The CDR3 DNA sequence: TGCGCCAGCAGTACTAGCGGGAATGAGCAGTTCTTC.

The V gene is TRBV2, the J gene TRBJ1-1, with a weak D call TRBD1 (6 bases). Trimming stripped 5 bases from V and 5 bases from J, with 9 bases between. Per germline, CDR1 SNHLY and CDR2 FYNNEI. The CDR3 extends over 12 amino acids. The CDR3 loop reads CASSTGQTEAFF. The CDR3 nucleotides are TGTGCCAGCAGTACCGGACAGACTGAAGCTTTCTTT. Full variable domain (missing parts from reference TRBV2 and TRBJ1-1): EPEVTQTPSHQVTQMGQEVILRCVPISNHLYFYWYRQILGQKVEFLVSFYNNEISEKSEIFDDQFSVERPDGSNFTLKIRSTKLEDSAMYFCASSTGQTEAFFGQGTRLTVV.

The genes are TRBV7-8 and TRBJ1-1, with 8 bases aligning to TRBD1. The CDR3 length is 15 residues. The germline V gene has CDR1 SGHVS and CDR2 FQNEAQ. Unmatched junction bases numbered 9, after V lost 5 bases and J lost 4 bases. This CDR3 reads CASSVGQGIGTEAFF. Written as DNA, the CDR3 is TGTGCCAGCAGCGTCGGACAGGGAATCGGCACTGAAGCTTTCTTT. The variable domain in full, with the rest retrieved from reference TRBV7-8 and TRBJ1-1, is GAGVSQSPRYKVAKRGQDVALRCDPISGHVSLFWYQQALGQGPEFLTYFQNEAQLDKSGLPSDRFFAERPEGSVSTLKIQRTQQEDSAVYLCASSVGQGIGTEAFFGQGTRLTVV.

V is TRBV4-1 and J is TRBJ1-1; no clear D gene. Germline lookup yields CDR1 MGHRA and CDR2 YSYEKL. This CDR3 comprises 15 residues. V was shortened by 4 bases and J by 0 bases, with 12 bases between the two germline ends. CDR3 in DNA: TGCGCCAGCAGCCTTACCCCAGGAATGAACACTGAAGCTTTCTTT. Translation gives CASSLTPGMNTEAFF.

This clone is a singleton in its sample. The chain joins TRBV23-1 to TRBJ1-5, with D possibly being TRBD1 (5 bases). TRBV23-1 counts as an open reading frame of uncertain function. The CDR3 contains 15 residues. Deletions cut 0 bases from V and 2 bases from J, with 8 bases between. The CDR3 DNA reads TGCGCCAGCAGTCAATCTTCCAGGGGCAATCAGCCCCAGCATTTT. Translating gives CASSQSSRGNQPQHF.

Written as DNA, the CDR3 is TGTGCCAGCAAGGGGCGTGGGTTTTCCGATGAGCAGTTCTTC. Translated, it gives CASKGRGFSDEQFF. V is TRBV28 and J is TRBJ2-1; a weak D match, TRBD1 (5 bases). The V gene's germline CDR1 is MDHEN and CDR2 SYDVKM. This CDR3 has 14 amino acids. V was clipped by 7 bases and J by 8 bases, with 18 bases between them.

J is TRBJ1-4 and V is TRBV27, with D perhaps TRBD1 (6 bases). This CDR3 has 14 residues. Germline V gene sequence: CDR1 MNHEY, CDR2 SMNVEV (reference sequence). V was pared by 7 bases and J by 10 bases, with 19 bases between. In nucleotides, the CDR3 is TGTGCCAGCACCCAAGGGGGTGGAGATGGAAAACTGTTTTTT. It translates to CASTQGGGDGKLFF. The full variable domain, completed using reference TRBV27 and TRBJ1-4, is EAQVTQNPRYLITVTGKKLTVTCSQNMNHEYMSWYRQDPGLGLRQIYYSMNVEVTDKGDVPEGYKVSRKEKRNFPLILESPSPNQTSLYFCASTQGGGDGKLFFGSGTQLSVL.

The table lists this clone with a few counts. The V gene is TRBV27, the J gene TRBJ1-2; 7 bases match TRBD1. CDR1 MNHEY and CDR2 SMNVEV come from the germline V gene (reference sequence). Trimming at V came to 6 bases and at J to 8 bases, leaving 9 bases not matched to a gene. The CDR3 sequence is 13 residues long. In DNA, the CDR3 is TGTGCCAGCAGCCCGACAGGGAGCTCGGGCTACACCTTC. It translates to CASSPTGSSGYTF.

The chain recombines TRBV28 with TRBJ2-7, with TRBD2 matching over 8 bases. Trimming at V came to 3 bases and at J to 3 bases, leaving 7 bases not matched to a gene. Looked up from germline, CDR1 is MDHEN and CDR2 is SYDVKM. The CDR3 has 15 residues. The CDR3, as DNA: TGTGCCAGCAGTTTCGGGACTAGTGGATACTACGAGCAGTACTTC. Amino acid sequence: CASSFGTSGYYEQYF. Supplemented by reference TRBV28 and TRBJ2-7, the full variable domain reads DVKVTQSSRYLVKRTGEKVFLECVQDMDHENMFWYRQDPGLGLRLIYFSYDVKMKEKGDIPEGYSVSREKKERFSLILESASTNQTSMYLCASSFGTSGYYEQYFGPGTRLTVT.

V and J are TRBV15 and TRBJ2-1; TRBD2 matches 13 bases. There are 19 residues in the CDR3. The germline CDR1 and CDR2 sequences are LNHNV and YYDKDF (reference sequence). Losses at the gene ends were 2 bases for V and 7 bases for J; bases not matched to a gene: 14. The CDR3 DNA sequence: TGTGCCACCAGCAGACCCAGTGGAGGCGGGACTAGCGGGAAGAATGAGCAGTTCTTC. Residues: CATSRPSGGGTSGKNEQFF.

The V gene is TRBV29-1, the J gene TRBJ1-2; the D is unclear. The germline gives CDR1 SQVTM, CDR2 ANQGSEA. The germline V and J ends were trimmed by 2 bases and 11 bases, with 15 bases remaining between them. CDR3 length: 12 residues. CDR3: CSVELPERGYTF. CDR3 sequence (DNA): TGCAGCGTTGAATTACCCGAACGAGGGTACACCTTC.

The chain couples TRBV18 to TRBJ1-1; D gene unclear. Germline loops: CDR1 KGHSH, CDR2 LQKENI. This CDR3 region has 13 residues. With 7 bases removed from V and 1 base from J, the gap between germline ends came to 10 bases. The CDR3 region is CASLLQRNTEAFF. The CDR3 region has the DNA TGTGCCAGCTTGCTACAGAGGAACACTGAAGCTTTCTTT.

The rearrangement links TRBV6-5 to TRBJ2-5; a possible D gene is TRBD2 (5 bases). CDR3 size: 13 residues. Germline V lookup: CDR1 MNHEY, CDR2 SVGAGI. Trimming cost V 4 bases and J 5 bases, with 11 bases left between them. The CDR3 bases are TGTGCCAGCAGTTTTAGCGTGGGGGAGACCCAGTACTTC. It is translated as CASSFSVGETQYF.

The chain carries TRBV18 and TRBJ2-7; 9 bases are a match to TRBD1. CDR1 KGHSH and CDR2 LQKENI come from the germline V gene. This CDR3 spans 14 amino acids. With 1 base clipped from V and 3 bases from J, the junction kept 1 base outside the gene matches. The CDR3: CASSPRGQGYEQYF. The CDR3 coding sequence is TGTGCCAGCTCACCACGGGGACAGGGCTACGAGCAGTACTTC.

The genes are TRBV28 and TRBJ2-1, with D unresolved. V lost 3 bases to trimming and J lost 6 bases, with 9 bases between them. The CDR3 is made up of 13 amino acids. CDR1 and CDR2 (germline): MDHEN, SYDVKM. The CDR3 loop is CASSFSRSNEQFF. The DNA for the CDR3 is TGTGCCAGCAGTTTCTCTAGGAGCAATGAGCAGTTCTTC.